This is a list of T cell receptor beta chains from one sample in a study of cytomegalovirus exposure and HLA in healthy donors. Only in-frame clones appear in the TCRdb table, and some are missing; sequencing was by immunoSEQ multiplex PCR. The repertoire consists of approximately 85,000 clones, with 65% to 80% occurring once and the leading ten covering 11%. Input material: PBMCs. The receptors originated from a woman aged 40 to 49 in good health and CMV-seropositive. The CDR3 runs from the conserved cysteine through the conserved F or W. D genes are given only for firm matches. Clone size is shown for a subset of rows, as once, few, many or a class of expanded clone.

length	size	D	J	V	CDR3	DNA
12	-	TRBD1	TRBJ2-7	TRBV5-1	CASSENRGEQYF	TGCGCCAGCAGCGAAAACAGGGGCGAGCAGTACTTC
14	-	TRBD1	TRBJ1-1	TRBV15	CATSNRGRNTEAFF	TGTGCCACCAGTAACAGGGGGAGGAACACTGAAGCTTTCTTT
13	-	TRBD1	TRBJ2-1	TRBV10-3	CAIRDNDRVIDLF	TGTGCCATCAGGGACAACGACAGGGTGATCGACCTCTTC
13	-	-	TRBJ1-5	TRBV6-6	CASSYSPGQLQHF	TGTGCCAGCAGTTACTCTCCAGGTCAGCTCCAGCATTTT
13	few	TRBD1	TRBJ1-1	TRBV6-5	CASSYIQGGEAFF	TGTGCCAGCAGTTACATACAGGGGGGAGAAGCTTTCTTT
14	-	TRBD1	TRBJ1-1	TRBV19	CASSTGGLNTEAFF	TGTGCCAGTAGCACAGGGGGGCTGAACACTGAAGCTTTCTTT
14	-	-	TRBJ1-1	TRBV25-1	CASSPSPSTTEAFF	TGTGCCAGCAGTCCCAGCCCTAGTACCACTGAAGCTTTCTTT
17	-	TRBD1	TRBJ1-5	TRBV2	CASSGGRFRDRGQPQHF	TGTGCCAGCAGTGGGGGTCGTTTCCGGGACAGGGGTCAGCCCCAGCATTTT
14	-	TRBD1	TRBJ2-3	TRBV5-4	CASSRQGATDTQYF	TGTGCCAGCAGCCGACAGGGGGCCACAGATACGCAGTATTTT
17	-	TRBD1	TRBJ1-3	TRBV5-1	CASSPDSGGTLGNTIYF	TGCGCCAGCAGCCCGGACTCAGGGGGTACCCTCGGAAACACCATATATTTT
16	few	-	TRBJ1-4	TRBV4-3	CASSQTRQSTNEKLFF	TGCGCCAGCAGCCAAACCCGACAGTCAACTAATGAAAAACTGTTTTTT
14	-	-	TRBJ1-5	TRBV18	CASSPRDGNQPQHF	TGTGCCAGCTCACCACGAGATGGCAATCAGCCCCAGCATTTT
14	-	-	TRBJ1-1	TRBV28	CASKGGAMNTEAFF	TGTGCCAGCAAGGGGGGGGCCATGAACACTGAAGCTTTCTTT
14	-	-	TRBJ2-5	TRBV5-6	CASSLGIGRETQYF	TGTGCCAGCAGCTTGGGAATCGGCAGGGAGACCCAGTACTTC
14	-	-	TRBJ2-5	TRBV28	CASSFSAGQETQYF	TGTGCCAGCAGTTTTTCGGCAGGGCAAGAGACCCAGTACTTC
14	-	-	TRBJ2-3	TRBV10-2	CASAPGRAADTQYF	TGCGCCAGCGCCCCGGGCAGGGCTGCGGATACGCAGTATTTT
15	many	-	TRBJ2-1	TRBV6-5	CASSYEQGSYNEQFF	TGTGCCAGCAGTTACGAACAGGGCTCCTACAATGAGCAGTTCTTC
14	few	-	TRBJ1-1	TRBV13	CASSLKSPGSGAFF	TGTGCCAGCAGCTTAAAATCCCCAGGATCTGGAGCTTTCTTT
18	-	-	TRBJ2-5	TRBV13	CASSLYSAARGAVETQYF	TGTGCCAGCAGCTTATATAGCGCGGCCAGGGGAGCTGTGGAGACCCAGTACTTC
13	medium-sized	-	TRBJ1-6	TRBV10-2	CASSGSGNSPLHF	TGCGCCAGCAGTGGTAGCGGAAATTCACCCCTCCACTTT
14	few	TRBD1	TRBJ1-1	TRBV10-3	CAISTGQGNTEAFF	TGTGCCATCAGCACGGGACAGGGAAACACTGAAGCTTTCTTT
17	-	TRBD1	TRBJ2-7	TRBV7-2	CASSLVGTDADRVEQYF	TGTGCCAGCAGCTTAGTAGGGACAGATGCCGATCGGGTAGAGCAGTACTTC
14	-	-	TRBJ2-3	TRBV7-9	CASSFISIADTQYF	TGTGCCAGCAGCTTTATATCCATAGCGGATACGCAGTATTTT
15	few	-	TRBJ1-1	TRBV7-9	CASSLVGGIATEAFF	TGTGCCAGCAGCTTAGTAGGAGGGATCGCAACTGAAGCTTTCTTT
14	-	-	TRBJ1-3	TRBV6-5	CASSKRLSGNTIYF	TGTGCCAGCAGTAAACGACTGAGTGGGAACACCATATATTTT
18	-	TRBD2	TRBJ2-3	TRBV5-1	CASRGLAGGKGNTDTQYF	TGCGCCAGCAGGGGACTAGCGGGGGGCAAAGGGAACACAGATACGCAGTATTTT
14	-	-	TRBJ1-2	TRBV28	CASSLGLQSYGYTF	TGTGCCAGCAGCCTGGGCCTGCAGAGTTATGGCTACACCTTC
13	few	-	TRBJ2-7	TRBV5-1	CASSLGQRGEQYF	TGCGCCAGCAGCTTGGGCCAGCGAGGCGAGCAGTACTTC
16	-	TRBD1	TRBJ2-3	TRBV6-1	CASSEAMTGSTDTQYF	TGTGCCAGCAGTGAAGCGATGACAGGGAGCACAGATACGCAGTATTTT
16	-	TRBD2	TRBJ2-3	TRBV11-2	CASRSRGGTNTDTQYF	TGTGCCAGCCGTTCCCGGGGGGGGACGAACACAGATACGCAGTATTTT
14	-	TRBD2	TRBJ2-2	TRBV30	CAWSAGGVTGELFF	TGTGCCTGGAGTGCCGGGGGGGTAACCGGGGAGCTGTTTTTT
12	-	-	TRBJ1-1	TRBV14	CASSQAGSEAFF	TGTGCCAGCAGCCAAGCGGGATCCGAAGCTTTCTTT
16	many	TRBD2	TRBJ2-1	TRBV4-3	CASSQGTSGGGNEQFF	TGCGCCAGCAGCCAGGGGACTAGCGGGGGGGGTAATGAGCAGTTCTTC
11	-	TRBD1	TRBJ1-2	TRBV29-1	CSGVDRGGYTF	TGCAGCGGTGTGGACAGGGGTGGCTACACCTTC
15	-	TRBD1	TRBJ1-2	TRBV2	CASSVDRGTDYGYPF	TGTGCCAGCAGTGTGGACAGGGGCACGGACTATGGCTACCCCTTC
16	medium-sized	-	TRBJ2-7	TRBV4-2	CASSQDLEETSYEQYF	TGTGCCAGCAGCCAAGATCTAGAAGAAACCTCGTACGAGCAGTACTTC
14	once	-	TRBJ1-2	TRBV27	CASQTGHHNYGYTF	TGTGCCAGCCAGACAGGACACCATAACTATGGCTACACCTTC
14	-	-	TRBJ1-2	TRBV5-6	CASSLVQGNYGYPF	TGTGCCAGCAGCTTGGTTCAGGGTAACTATGGCTACCCCTTC
15	few	-	TRBJ2-5	TRBV6-1	CASSEAGGSQETQYF	TGTGCCAGCAGTGAAGCGGGAGGCTCCCAAGAGACCCAGTACTTC
14	-	-	TRBJ1-1	TRBV6-5	CASVQGGSNTEAFF	TGTGCCAGCGTTCAGGGTGGGTCGAACACTGAAGCTTTCTTT
17	-	TRBD1	TRBJ1-5	TRBV4-3	CASSQDWTGGPNQPQHF	TGCGCCAGCAGCCAAGATTGGACAGGGGGGCCCAATCAGCCCCAGCATTTT
12	-	TRBD2	TRBJ2-3	TRBV10-3	CAIHSGADTQYF	TGTGCCATACATAGCGGGGCAGATACGCAGTATTTT
13	-	TRBD2	TRBJ2-7	TRBV27	CASSLGLVYEQYF	TGTGCCAGCAGTTTGGGACTAGTCTACGAGCAGTACTTC
13	-	-	TRBJ2-7	TRBV19	CASSRTPPYEQYF	TGTGCCAGTAGTCGGACACCCCCCTACGAGCAGTACTTC
13	-	-	TRBJ1-2	TRBV7-9	CASSGSPWYGYTF	TGTGCCAGCAGCGGCTCCCCGTGGTATGGCTACACCTTC
15	-	TRBD1	TRBJ1-3	TRBV6-1	CASRITGGSGNTIYF	TGTGCCAGCAGGATCACAGGGGGCTCTGGAAACACCATATATTTT
17	few	-	TRBJ1-1	TRBV7-9	CSSSLVKGGGMNTEAFF	TGTTCCAGCAGCTTAGTTAAAGGAGGAGGAATGAACACTGAAGCTTTCTTT
15	-	TRBD1	TRBJ1-1	TRBV28	CASSFLGQGALEAFF	TGTGCCAGCAGTTTTCTGGGACAGGGGGCCCTTGAAGCTTTCTTT
16	few	TRBD1	TRBJ1-3	TRBV19	CASSPGTDGAGNTIYF	TGTGCCAGTAGTCCGGGGACAGACGGTGCTGGAAACACCATATATTTT
12	few	-	TRBJ2-3	TRBV10-3	CAISDIVDTQYF	TGTGCCATCAGTGATATCGTAGATACGCAGTATTTT
13	few	TRBD2	TRBJ2-7	TRBV10-1	CASSRTSGYEQYF	TGCGCCAGCAGTAGGACTAGCGGCTACGAGCAGTACTTC